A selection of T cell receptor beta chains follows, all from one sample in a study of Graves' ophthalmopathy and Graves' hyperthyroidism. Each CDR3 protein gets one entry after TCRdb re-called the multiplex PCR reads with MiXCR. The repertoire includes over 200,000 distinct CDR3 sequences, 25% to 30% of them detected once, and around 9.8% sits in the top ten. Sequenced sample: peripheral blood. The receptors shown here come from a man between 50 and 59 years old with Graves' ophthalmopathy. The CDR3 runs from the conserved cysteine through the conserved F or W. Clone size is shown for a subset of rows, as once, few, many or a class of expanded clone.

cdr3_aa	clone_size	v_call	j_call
CASGPLEDQPQHF	.	TRBV11-2	TRBJ1-5
CASSPPGGGPGTEAFF	many	TRBV7-3	TRBJ1-1
CASSLDQGARGYTF	.	TRBV5-6	TRBJ1-2
CSARVGAHAFQETQYF	many	TRBV20-1	TRBJ2-5
CASSYPHADRGYTEAFF	.	TRBV6-2/TRBV6-3	TRBJ1-1
CASSLRTYGTETQYF	many	TRBV11-1	TRBJ2-5
CASSYSETTGYTF	.	TRBV6-2/TRBV6-3	TRBJ1-2
CASSRTTSNQPQHF	many	TRBV27	TRBJ1-5
CASSIVGGADPFGYTF	many	TRBV19	TRBJ1-2
CASSLSGAGGNYGYTF	.	TRBV7-3	TRBJ1-2
CASSFRTGNNSPLHF	.	TRBV27	TRBJ1-6
CASSIGRGFQETQYF	many	TRBV19	TRBJ2-5
CASSSSGTSRTIYF	many	TRBV5-6	TRBJ1-3
CASSYRGGNTGELFF	many	TRBV6-5	TRBJ2-2
CASSAASRAPTEAFF	many	TRBV6-1	TRBJ1-1
CASSPWDRERAGELFF	many	TRBV11-1	TRBJ2-2
CASSGDRGRLGKTQYF	many	TRBV7-2	TRBJ2-5
CASSYPQVASSYEQYF	.	TRBV6-5	TRBJ2-7
CASSATSGSQETQYF	many	TRBV5-1	TRBJ2-5
CASSLLPAYEQYF	many	TRBV7-2	TRBJ2-7
CSARDQGGSEEEETQYF	many	TRBV20-1	TRBJ2-5
CASSQTLAVGETQYF	many	TRBV4-3	TRBJ2-5
CASSLLRTADEQYF	many	TRBV5-1	TRBJ2-7
CASHPGGLGYTEAFF	.	TRBV27	TRBJ1-1
CASSPSGTEYNSPLHF	many	TRBV6-5	TRBJ1-6
CASSLVPDSNQPQHF	.	TRBV12-3/TRBV12-4	TRBJ1-5
CASSWDTLYEQYF	many	TRBV5-1	TRBJ2-7
CASTGDGTEAFF	.	TRBV28	TRBJ1-1
CASSRLTGELFF	many	TRBV4-1	TRBJ2-2
CASSPWASGRMTGELFF	many	TRBV11-2	TRBJ2-2
CASPGTANTGELFF	many	TRBV6-5	TRBJ2-2
CASSRGSPSYEQYF	many	TRBV19	TRBJ2-7
CASSLFPTSGQYF	few	TRBV28	TRBJ2-7
CASSYSGSRGAGGGYEQYF	many	TRBV6-2/TRBV6-3	TRBJ2-7
CSAPTSGLNTGELFF	many	TRBV20-1	TRBJ2-2
CASSNAGLPGAYEQYF	many	TRBV5-1	TRBJ2-7
CAAGTGMEETQYF	once	TRBV6-1	TRBJ2-5
CASRQLEAFF	.	TRBV28	TRBJ1-1
CASSPVGGRVPAIHEQYF	many	TRBV6-2/TRBV6-3	TRBJ2-7
CASRQDRGPYTEAFF	.	TRBV6-1	TRBJ1-1
CASSGGAWDYEQYF	many	TRBV19	TRBJ2-7
CASSYSVTGSSYEQYF	.	TRBV6-5	TRBJ2-7
CASPSRRENTEAFF	.	TRBV6-1	TRBJ1-1
CASSPGAGGETQYF	many	TRBV12-3/TRBV12-4	TRBJ2-5
CATSDHPRDRGVNEQYF	many	TRBV24-1	TRBJ2-7
CASSKETQYF	.	TRBV2	TRBJ2-5
CASSRRGSFLSGNTIYF	many	TRBV11-2	TRBJ1-3
CATSDPGVFNVLTF	many	TRBV24-1	TRBJ2-6
CSAYGGTGREQYF	.	TRBV20-1	TRBJ2-7
CASSYLGQERNTEAFF	many	TRBV6-5	TRBJ1-1
CSVEIGGRVGAYEQYF	many	TRBV29-1	TRBJ2-7
CASSYSSIGRYEQYF	once	TRBV6-5	TRBJ2-7
CASSLSSLTEAFF	many	TRBV7-3	TRBJ1-1